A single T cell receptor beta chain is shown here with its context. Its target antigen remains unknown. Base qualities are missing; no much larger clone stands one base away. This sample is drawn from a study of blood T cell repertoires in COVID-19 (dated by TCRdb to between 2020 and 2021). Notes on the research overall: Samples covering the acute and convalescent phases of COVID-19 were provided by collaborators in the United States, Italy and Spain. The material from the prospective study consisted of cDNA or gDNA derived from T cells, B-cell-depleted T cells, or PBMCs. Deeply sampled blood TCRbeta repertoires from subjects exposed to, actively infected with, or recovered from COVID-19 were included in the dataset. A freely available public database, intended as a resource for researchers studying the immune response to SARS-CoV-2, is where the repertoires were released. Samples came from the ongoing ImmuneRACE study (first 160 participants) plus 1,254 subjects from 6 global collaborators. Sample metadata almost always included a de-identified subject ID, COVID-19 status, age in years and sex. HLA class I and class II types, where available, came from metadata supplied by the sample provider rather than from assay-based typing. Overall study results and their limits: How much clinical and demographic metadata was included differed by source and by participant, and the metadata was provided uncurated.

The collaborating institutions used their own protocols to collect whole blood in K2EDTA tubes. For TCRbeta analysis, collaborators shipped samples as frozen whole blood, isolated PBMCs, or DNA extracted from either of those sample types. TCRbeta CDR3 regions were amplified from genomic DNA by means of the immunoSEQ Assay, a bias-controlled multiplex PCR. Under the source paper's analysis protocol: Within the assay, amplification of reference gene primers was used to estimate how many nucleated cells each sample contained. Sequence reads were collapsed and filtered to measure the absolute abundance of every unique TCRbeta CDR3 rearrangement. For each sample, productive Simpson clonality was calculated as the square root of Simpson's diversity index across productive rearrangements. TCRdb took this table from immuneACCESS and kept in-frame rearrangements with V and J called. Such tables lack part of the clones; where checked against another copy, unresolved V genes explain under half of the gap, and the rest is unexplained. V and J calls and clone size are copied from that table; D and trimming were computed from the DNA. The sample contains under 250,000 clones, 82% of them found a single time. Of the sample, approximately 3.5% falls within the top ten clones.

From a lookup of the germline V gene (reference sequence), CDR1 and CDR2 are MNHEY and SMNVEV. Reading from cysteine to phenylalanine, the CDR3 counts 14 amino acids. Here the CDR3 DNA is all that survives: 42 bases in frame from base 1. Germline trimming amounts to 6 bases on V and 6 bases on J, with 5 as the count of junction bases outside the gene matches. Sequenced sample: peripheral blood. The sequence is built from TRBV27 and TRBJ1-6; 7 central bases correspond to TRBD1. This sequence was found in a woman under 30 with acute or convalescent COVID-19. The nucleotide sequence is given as TGTGCCAGCAGCTCCGGGACAGTTAATTCACCCCTCCACTTT. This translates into CASSSGTVNSPLHF.